The clone carrying this T cell receptor beta chain was recorded a few times. These data belong to a study of response to subunit inactivated influenza vaccine. V shed 6 bases and J shed 3 bases, with 12 bases lying between them. The CDR3 is made up of 12 amino acids. Germline CDR1 reads DFQATT; CDR2 reads SNEGSKA (reference sequence). TCRdb fed the RT-PCR reads into MiXCR, producing one record per CDR3 protein. The repertoire holds about 530,000 distinct CDR3 sequences, with around 13% as singletons. The J gene is TRBJ2-7, the V gene TRBV20-1; TRBD1 is a possible D gene (7 bases). Sequences were derived from PBMCs from blood, sampled more than 35 days after vaccination. This TCR derives from a man aged 45 to 65 who received an inactivated influenza vaccine. CDR3 protein: CSADQGGYEQYF. As DNA, the CDR3 is TGCAGTGCAGATCAGGGGGGCTACGAGCAGTACTTC.